This T cell receptor (beta chain) was identified in a study of blood T cell repertoires in COVID-19. This study enrolled people aged roughly 18 to 89 from about two dozen US geographic areas. Cohorts were assigned according to the clinical history that participants reported. The CDR3 totals 15 residues. Looked up from germline, CDR1 is SGHAT and CDR2 is FQNNGV. Trimming cost V 7 bases and J 1 base; bases outside gene matches: 10. Original methodology: Quantification of nucleated cells was approximated via reference gene primer amplification. Repertoires were generated with immunoSEQ multiplex PCR, while TCRdb's copy carries only in-frame clones and drops some. The DNA gave D and trimming, while V, J and clone size come from that table. The data contain approximately 180,000 clones, more than 80% of them singletons. This clone turned up a few times.

The chain recombines TRBV11-2 with TRBJ2-7; 7 bases align to TRBD1. Sequenced: PBMCs or T cells enriched from blood (not recorded which). This receptor was taken from a middle-aged man who had recovered from COVID-19. CDR3 protein: CASTRQGSSSYEQYF. The CDR3 DNA reads TGTGCCAGCACCCGACAGGGAAGTAGTTCCTACGAGCAGTACTTC.